The rows below give T cell receptor beta chains drawn from one sample of a study of cytomegalovirus exposure and HLA in healthy donors. Data came from immunoSEQ multiplex PCR; TCRdb stores just in-frame clones and leaves some out. The table includes roughly 100,000 clones, roughly 86% detected once. The sequencing sample was made of PBMCs. All receptors derive from a human donor in good health. Each CDR3 is given with its conserved first and last residue. The order of the fields is clone size, V gene, D gene, CDR3 length, J gene, CDR3 DNA, CDR3 protein. D genes are given only for firm matches. Expanded clones get a size class; other rows say once, few or many, or leave the size out.

clone size: -
V gene: TRBV4-3
D gene: TRBD1
CDR3 length: 16
J gene: TRBJ1-4
CDR3 DNA: TGCGCCAGCAGCCAAGATCCTCCAGGGGGCTTTGAAAAACTGTTTTTT
CDR3 protein: CASSQDPPGGFEKLFF

clone size: -
V gene: TRBV4-1
D gene: TRBD1
CDR3 length: 15
J gene: TRBJ2-7
CDR3 DNA: TGCGCCAGCAGCCCGGGACAGGGTCCATCCTACGAGCAGTACTTC
CDR3 protein: CASSPGQGPSYEQYF

clone size: -
V gene: TRBV7-9
D gene: -
CDR3 length: 14
J gene: TRBJ1-3
CDR3 DNA: TGTGCCAGCAGCTTAGCCCAGGGCGGAAACACCATATATTTT
CDR3 protein: CASSLAQGGNTIYF

clone size: -
V gene: TRBV18
D gene: -
CDR3 length: 14
J gene: TRBJ1-4
CDR3 DNA: TGTGCCAGCTCACCCGTTGCAACTAATGAAAAACTGTTTTTT
CDR3 protein: CASSPVATNEKLFF

clone size: -
V gene: TRBV6-4
D gene: -
CDR3 length: 17
J gene: TRBJ2-3
CDR3 DNA: TGTGCCAGCAGTGACCAACACAGGGAAGGTAGAACAGATACGCAGTATTTT
CDR3 protein: CASSDQHREGRTDTQYF

clone size: -
V gene: TRBV4-2
D gene: -
CDR3 length: 15
J gene: TRBJ2-1
CDR3 DNA: TGTGCCAGCAGCCAGGTCGGCAGGAGGTACAATGAGCAGTTCTTC
CDR3 protein: CASSQVGRRYNEQFF

clone size: -
V gene: TRBV5-4
D gene: -
CDR3 length: 14
J gene: TRBJ2-5
CDR3 DNA: TGTGCCAGCAGCCCGGACAGAGTGGCAGAGACCCAGTACTTC
CDR3 protein: CASSPDRVAETQYF

clone size: once
V gene: TRBV12-5
D gene: TRBD1
CDR3 length: 19
J gene: TRBJ1-3
CDR3 DNA: TGTGCTAGTGGTTTGGTAATAGGGACAGGGATTAGCTCTGGAAACACCATATATTTT
CDR3 protein: CASGLVIGTGISSGNTIYF

clone size: few
V gene: TRBV19
D gene: -
CDR3 length: 13
J gene: TRBJ1-1
CDR3 DNA: TGTGCCAGTAGTATTGGGCAGAACACTGAAGCTTTCTTT
CDR3 protein: CASSIGQNTEAFF

clone size: -
V gene: TRBV7-9
D gene: TRBD2
CDR3 length: 15
J gene: TRBJ2-1
CDR3 DNA: TGTGCCAGCAGAACGGAGGGACTAGCGAACAATGAGCAGTTCTTC
CDR3 protein: CASRTEGLANNEQFF

clone size: -
V gene: TRBV27
D gene: TRBD1
CDR3 length: 17
J gene: TRBJ2-3
CDR3 DNA: TGTGCCAGCAGTTTAAGGGGGCCAGGACTGAGCACAGATACGCAGTATTTT
CDR3 protein: CASSLRGPGLSTDTQYF

clone size: -
V gene: TRBV18
D gene: TRBD2
CDR3 length: 17
J gene: TRBJ2-3
CDR3 DNA: TGTGCCAGCTCACCACCGAGGGTAGCGGGAGGTGGAGATACGCAGTATTTT
CDR3 protein: CASSPPRVAGGGDTQYF

clone size: -
V gene: TRBV6-5
D gene: TRBD1
CDR3 length: 15
J gene: TRBJ1-1
CDR3 DNA: TGTGCCAGCAGTTCCCTTACAGGGGGCTCGGCTGAAGCTTTCTTT
CDR3 protein: CASSSLTGGSAEAFF

clone size: few
V gene: TRBV5-4
D gene: TRBD1
CDR3 length: 17
J gene: TRBJ2-7
CDR3 DNA: TGTGCCAGCAGCTTGGGGCCTACCGGGACAGGGCTCCTCGAGCAGTACTTC
CDR3 protein: CASSLGPTGTGLLEQYF

clone size: -
V gene: TRBV27
D gene: -
CDR3 length: 13
J gene: TRBJ2-2
CDR3 DNA: TGTGCCAGCAGTGACCATGGAGCAAGGGAGCTGTTTTTT
CDR3 protein: CASSDHGARELFF

clone size: few
V gene: TRBV2
D gene: -
CDR3 length: 15
J gene: TRBJ1-2
CDR3 DNA: TGTGCCAGCAGTGCGGCATTTCACAGAAACTATGGCTACACCTTC
CDR3 protein: CASSAAFHRNYGYTF

clone size: -
V gene: TRBV9
D gene: -
CDR3 length: 15
J gene: TRBJ2-3
CDR3 DNA: TGTGCCAGCAGCGTAGCGGGCAGGGTAGCAGATACGCAGTATTTT
CDR3 protein: CASSVAGRVADTQYF

clone size: -
V gene: TRBV4-3
D gene: TRBD1
CDR3 length: 15
J gene: TRBJ1-3
CDR3 DNA: TGCGCCAGCAGCCAAGCAGGGGGCTCTGGAAACACCATATATTTT
CDR3 protein: CASSQAGGSGNTIYF

clone size: -
V gene: TRBV5-1
D gene: -
CDR3 length: 15
J gene: TRBJ2-3
CDR3 DNA: TGCGCCAGCAGCTTGGCGGGATGGGGCACAGATACGCAGTATTTT
CDR3 protein: CASSLAGWGTDTQYF

clone size: once
V gene: TRBV6-1
D gene: TRBD1
CDR3 length: 15
J gene: TRBJ2-5
CDR3 DNA: TGTGCCAGCAGAAGGACAGGGATAGGCCAAGAGACCCAGTACTTC
CDR3 protein: CASRRTGIGQETQYF

clone size: once
V gene: TRBV6-6
D gene: TRBD1
CDR3 length: 16
J gene: TRBJ2-5
CDR3 DNA: TGTGCCAGCAGATTACGGACAGGGGGCAGAGGTCGGGCCCAGTACTTC
CDR3 protein: CASRLRTGGRGRAQYF

clone size: few
V gene: TRBV7-2
D gene: -
CDR3 length: 16
J gene: TRBJ2-1
CDR3 DNA: TGTGCCAGCAGCTTAGAGGGGGGGGCAGCTATCGGTGAGCAGTTCTTC
CDR3 protein: CASSLEGGAAIGEQFF